Listed below are T cell receptor beta chains from one sample, sequenced in a study of blood T cell repertoires in COVID-19. TCRdb keeps only in-frame clones here, not all; method: immunoSEQ multiplex PCR. The sample lists some 340,000 clones; around 82% were seen once. What was sequenced was peripheral blood. The origin of the receptors is a man aged 25 to 40 with active or convalescent COVID-19. CDR3s include the opening cysteine and the closing phenylalanine or tryptophan.

>TRBV4-2
CASSQDSGGNYGYTF
>TRBV19
CASSVDREVGELFF
>TRBV7-9
CANSRDTEAFF
>TRBV12-3/TRBV12-4
CASSFGGSEEQYF
>TRBV12-5
CASGTENTEAFF
>TRBV5-4
CASSLRSSTDTQYF
>TRBV5-3
CARRGLGTRDRVDQPQHF
>TRBV30
CAWGPGSPSLYNEQFF
>TRBV7-8
CASSSARYPTSYEQYF
>TRBV5-4
CASSLARGTDGYGYTF
>TRBV5-1
CASTAGDGNYGYTF
>TRBV6-5
CASSYSGRGNWEFF
>TRBV2
CASYGQRITNYGYTF
>TRBV6-6
CASSTQGREDEKLFF
>TRBV7-5
CARSFICGSTFKGTQYF
>TRBV21-1
CASSKAGRGANQPQHF
>TRBV6-5
CASSLGTSAPNEQFF